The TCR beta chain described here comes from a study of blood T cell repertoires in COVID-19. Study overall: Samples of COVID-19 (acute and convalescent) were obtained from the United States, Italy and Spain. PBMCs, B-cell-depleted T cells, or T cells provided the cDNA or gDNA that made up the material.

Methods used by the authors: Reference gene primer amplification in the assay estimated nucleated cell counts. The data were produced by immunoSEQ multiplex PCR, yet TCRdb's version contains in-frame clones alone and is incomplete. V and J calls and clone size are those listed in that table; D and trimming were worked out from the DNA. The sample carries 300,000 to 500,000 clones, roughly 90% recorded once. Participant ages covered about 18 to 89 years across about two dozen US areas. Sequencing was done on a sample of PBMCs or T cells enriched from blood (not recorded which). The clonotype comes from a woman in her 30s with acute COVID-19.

CDR3 DNA sequence: TGTGCCAGCAGACTCATGAACACTGAAGCTTTCTTT. Translation gives CASRLMNTEAFF. The chain recombines TRBV6-5 with TRBJ1-1, with D unclear. The CDR3 contains 12 residues. The V gene lost 6 bases and the J gene lost 0 bases, with 5 bases spanning the gap. The germline CDR1 and CDR2 sequences are MNHEY and SVGAGI.